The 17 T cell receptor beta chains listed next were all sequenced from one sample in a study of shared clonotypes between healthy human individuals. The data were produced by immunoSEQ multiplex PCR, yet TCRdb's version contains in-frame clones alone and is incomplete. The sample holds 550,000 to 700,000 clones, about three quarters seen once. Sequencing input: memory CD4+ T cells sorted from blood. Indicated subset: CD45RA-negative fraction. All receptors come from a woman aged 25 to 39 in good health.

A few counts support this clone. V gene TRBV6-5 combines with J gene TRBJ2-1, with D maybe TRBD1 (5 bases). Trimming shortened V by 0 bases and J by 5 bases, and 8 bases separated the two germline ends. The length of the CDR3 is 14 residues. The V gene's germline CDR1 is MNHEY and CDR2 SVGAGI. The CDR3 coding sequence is TGTGCCAGCAGTTACTCGAGACAGAACAATGAGCAGTTCTTC. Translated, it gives CASSYSRQNNEQFF.

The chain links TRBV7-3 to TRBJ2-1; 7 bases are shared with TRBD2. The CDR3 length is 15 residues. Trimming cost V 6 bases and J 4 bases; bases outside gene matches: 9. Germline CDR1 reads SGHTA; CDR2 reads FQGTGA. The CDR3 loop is CASRPSAGGYNEQFF. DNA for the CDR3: TGTGCCAGCAGACCGAGTGCCGGGGGGTACAATGAGCAGTTCTTC.

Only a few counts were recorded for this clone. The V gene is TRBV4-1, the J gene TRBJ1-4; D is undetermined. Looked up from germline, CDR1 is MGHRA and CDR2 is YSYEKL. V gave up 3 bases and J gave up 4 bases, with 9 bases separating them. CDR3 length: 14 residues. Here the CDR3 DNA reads TGCGCCAGCAGCCAGAATCCATTTAATGAAAAACTGTTTTTT. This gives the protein CASSQNPFNEKLFF.

The CDR3 region has the DNA TGTGCCAGCAGCTTGGCCGGGGGGTTCTCCTACAATGAGCAGTTCTTC. Translation gives CASSLAGGFSYNEQFF. The chain carries TRBV5-8 and TRBJ2-1, with 7 bases lining up with TRBD2. With 0 bases clipped from V and 0 bases from J, the junction kept 3 bases outside the gene matches. The germline V gene has CDR1 SGHTS and CDR2 YDEGEE. This CDR3 spans 16 amino acids. Looking up the rest from reference TRBV5-8 and TRBJ2-1 gives the full variable domain: EAGVTQSPTHLIKTRGQQATLRCSPISGHTSVYWYQQALGLGLQFLLWYDEGEERNRGNFPPRFSGRQFPNYSSELNVNALELEDSALYLCASSLAGGFSYNEQFFGPGTRLTVL.

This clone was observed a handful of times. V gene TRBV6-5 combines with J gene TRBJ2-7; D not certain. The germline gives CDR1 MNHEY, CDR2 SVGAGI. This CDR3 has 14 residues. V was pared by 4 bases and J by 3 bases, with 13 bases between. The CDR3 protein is CASSSLGSYYEQYF. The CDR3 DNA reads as TGTGCCAGCAGTTCGCTCGGGTCCTACTACGAGCAGTACTTC.

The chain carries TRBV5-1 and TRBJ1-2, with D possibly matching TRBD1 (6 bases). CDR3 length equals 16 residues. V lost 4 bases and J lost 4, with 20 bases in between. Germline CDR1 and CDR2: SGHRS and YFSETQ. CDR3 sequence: CASSRNEQGSPYGYTF. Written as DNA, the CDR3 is TGCGCCAGCAGCCGGAACGAACAGGGAAGTCCCTATGGCTACACCTTC.

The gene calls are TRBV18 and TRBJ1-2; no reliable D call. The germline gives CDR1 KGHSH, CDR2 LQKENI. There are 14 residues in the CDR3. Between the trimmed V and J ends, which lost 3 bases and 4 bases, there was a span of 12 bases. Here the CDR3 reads CASSPPQRTYGYTF. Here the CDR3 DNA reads TGTGCCAGCTCACCCCCCCAGAGAACCTATGGCTACACCTTC.

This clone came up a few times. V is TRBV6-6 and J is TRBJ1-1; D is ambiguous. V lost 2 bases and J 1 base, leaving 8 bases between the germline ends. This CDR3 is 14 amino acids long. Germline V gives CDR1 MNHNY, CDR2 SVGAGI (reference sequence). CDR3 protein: CASSYRTENTEAFF. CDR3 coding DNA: TGTGCCAGCAGTTACAGAACAGAGAACACTGAAGCTTTCTTT.

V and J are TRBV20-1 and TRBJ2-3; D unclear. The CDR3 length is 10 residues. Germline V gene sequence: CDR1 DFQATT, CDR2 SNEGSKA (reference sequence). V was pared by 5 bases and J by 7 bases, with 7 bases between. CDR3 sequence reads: CSALGHTQYF. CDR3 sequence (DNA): TGCAGTGCTCTTGGACATACGCAGTATTTT.

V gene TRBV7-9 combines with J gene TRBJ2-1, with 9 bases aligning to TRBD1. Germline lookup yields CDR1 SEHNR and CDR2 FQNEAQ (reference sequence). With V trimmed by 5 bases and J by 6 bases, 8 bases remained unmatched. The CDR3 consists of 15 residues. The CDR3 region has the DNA TGTGCCAGCAGCGCCGGGACAGGGAGAGTCAATGAGCAGTTCTTC. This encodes CASSAGTGRVNEQFF.

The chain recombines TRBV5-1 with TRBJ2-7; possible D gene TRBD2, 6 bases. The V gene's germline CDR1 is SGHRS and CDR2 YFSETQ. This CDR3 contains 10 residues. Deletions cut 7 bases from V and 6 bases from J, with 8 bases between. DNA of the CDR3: TGCGCCAGCCCGGGGGTCGAGCAGTACTTC. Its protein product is CASPGVEQYF.

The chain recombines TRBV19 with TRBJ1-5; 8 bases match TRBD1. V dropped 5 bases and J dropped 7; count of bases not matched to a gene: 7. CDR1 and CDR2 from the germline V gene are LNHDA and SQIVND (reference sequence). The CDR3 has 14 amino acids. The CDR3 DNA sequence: TGTGCCAGTAGTCATACAGGGGGGAACCAGCCCCAGCATTTT. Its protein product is CASSHTGGNQPQHF.

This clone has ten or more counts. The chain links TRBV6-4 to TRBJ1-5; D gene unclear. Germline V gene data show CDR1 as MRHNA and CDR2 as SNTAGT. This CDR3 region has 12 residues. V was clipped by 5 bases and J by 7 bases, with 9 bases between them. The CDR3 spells CASSKGSQPQHF. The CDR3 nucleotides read TGTGCCAGCAGTAAAGGGAGCCAGCCCCAGCATTTT.

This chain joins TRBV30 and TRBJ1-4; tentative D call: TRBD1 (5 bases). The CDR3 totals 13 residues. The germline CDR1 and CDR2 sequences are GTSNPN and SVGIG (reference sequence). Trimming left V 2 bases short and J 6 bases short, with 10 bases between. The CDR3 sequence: CAWSMLGHEKLFF. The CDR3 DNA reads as TGTGCCTGGAGTATGTTGGGACATGAAAAACTGTTTTTT.

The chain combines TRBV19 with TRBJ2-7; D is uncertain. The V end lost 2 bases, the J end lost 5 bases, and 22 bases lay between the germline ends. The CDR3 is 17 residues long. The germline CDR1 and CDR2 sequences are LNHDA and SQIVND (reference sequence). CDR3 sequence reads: CASSISLSRPGGDEQYF. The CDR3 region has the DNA TGTGCCAGTAGTATATCCCTGAGCAGACCCGGTGGGGACGAGCAGTACTTC.

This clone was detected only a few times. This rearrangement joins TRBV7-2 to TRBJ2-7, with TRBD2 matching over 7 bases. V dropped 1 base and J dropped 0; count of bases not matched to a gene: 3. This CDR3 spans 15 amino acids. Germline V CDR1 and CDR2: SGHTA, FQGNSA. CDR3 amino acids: CASSLGPGGSYEQYF. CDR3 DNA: TGTGCCAGCAGCTTAGGTCCGGGGGGCTCCTACGAGCAGTACTTC.

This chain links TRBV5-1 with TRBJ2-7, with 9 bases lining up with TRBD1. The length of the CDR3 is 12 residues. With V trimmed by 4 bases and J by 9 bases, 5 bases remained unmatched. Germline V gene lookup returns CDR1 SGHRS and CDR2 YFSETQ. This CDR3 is CASSRTGGLQYF. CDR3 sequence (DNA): TGCGCCAGCAGCCGTACAGGGGGCTTGCAGTACTTC.